This T cell receptor beta chain appears in the sequencing data of a study of regulatory T cells in long-lasting Graves disease. Study-wide points: Owing to a sample size that was small, accuracy may have been reduced. The study found lower TCR diversity in persistent Graves' patients than in newly diagnosed ones.

Ten or more counts support this clonotype. Its antigen is still unknown. The TCR beta library used iRepertoire HTBI primers with Arm-PCR amplification of CDR3. TCRdb reanalysed the multiplex PCR reads using MiXCR and keeps one entry per CDR3 protein. The repertoire holds roughly 500,000 distinct CDR3 sequences, with more than 10% as singletons. Trimming cost V 4 bases and J 10 bases, with 32 bases left between them. The CDR3 consists of 19 residues. Indicated time point: newly diagnosed GD, antithyroid drugs for less than 3 months. Extracted PBMC RNA gave rise to the TCR library. A volume of approximately 9.8 milliliters of peripheral blood was collected in EDTA tubes. A further study also used this sample, focusing on T cells in Graves' hyperthyroidism and ophthalmopathy.

The sample was peripheral blood mononuclear cells (PBMCs), taken at new diagnosis, from a patient treated with antithyroid drugs. The V call is TRBV12-3 or TRBV12-4, the J call TRBJ2-1, with D maybe TRBD2 (5 bases). The receptor was isolated from a woman aged 30 to 39 with Graves disease. In DNA form, the CDR3 reads TGTGCCAGCAGTTCCGGGCAGAGGTTGGGTAAGCGCGGGTCGGGAGAGCAGTTCTTC. This gives the protein CASSSGQRLGKRGSGEQFF.